The T cell receptor beta chain described here comes from a study of post-analysis software for immune sequencing data. Prepared TCR beta cDNA libraries contained unique molecular identifiers. The T cell input of about 0.85 to 10 million gave roughly 500,000 cDNA molecules. One entry per CDR3 protein, called by TCRdb with MiXCR from the PCR reads. The sample has some 190,000 distinct CDR3 sequences, around 30% seen once. With respect to this clonotype: Antigen specificity is unknown.

Trimming pared 3 bases from V and 4 bases from J, leaving 7 bases between. The germline V gene encodes CDR1 SGHVS and CDR2 FQNEAQ. The CDR3 has 13 residues. The study, taken as a whole, reports: Included in a set of a few TRBV segments more frequent in patients than controls were TRBV5-6, TRBV5-1 and TRBV20-1.

The TCR sequence derives from a girl under 18 with multiple sclerosis. This rearrangement joins TRBV7-8 to TRBJ2-1; D is undetermined. The sample consisted of blood. This CDR3 reads CASSFALYNEQFF. The CDR3 DNA follows: TGTGCCAGCAGCTTTGCATTGTACAATGAGCAGTTCTTC.